One and the same sample provided the 16 T cell receptor beta chains below, sequenced in a study of cytomegalovirus exposure and HLA in healthy donors. PCR involved 60 Vbeta and 13 Jbeta primers. Data came from immunoSEQ multiplex PCR; TCRdb stores just in-frame clones and leaves some out. The sample features about 140,000 clones, with around 2.2% in its top ten. Sequencing input: PBMCs. These receptors were obtained from a woman under 30 in good health and CMV-seronegative.

The gene calls are TRBV5-6 and TRBJ1-4; D uncertain. The germline V gene has CDR1 SGHDT and CDR2 YYEEEE. The germline V and J ends were trimmed by 4 bases and 3 bases, with 13 bases remaining between them. The CDR3 covers 15 residues. CDR3 region: CASSEAAEPNEKLFF. CDR3 DNA sequence: TGTGCCAGCAGCGAGGCGGCGGAGCCTAATGAAAAACTGTTTTTT.

The chain couples TRBV6-5 to TRBJ1-4; 11 nucleotides agree with TRBD1. The CDR3 spans 15 residues. Germline V CDR1 and CDR2: MNHEY, SVGAGI. V dropped 5 bases and J dropped 4; count of bases not matched to a gene: 3. DNA of the CDR3: TGTGCCAGCAGTAGAGGGACAGGGGGTAATGAAAAACTGTTTTTT. Amino acid sequence: CASSRGTGGNEKLFF.

This chain connects TRBV11-3 to TRBJ1-3, with 12 positions matching TRBD1. Germline V gene lookup returns CDR1 SGHNT and CDR2 YENEEA. This CDR3 is 15 amino acids long. With V trimmed by 8 bases and J by 2 bases, 4 bases remained unmatched. CDR3 nucleotide sequence: TGTGCCAGCTTGGGACAGGGGGCGCCTGGAAACACCATATATTTT. Translated, it gives CASLGQGAPGNTIYF.

J is TRBJ1-1 and V is TRBV19, with 9 bases fitting TRBD1. J was trimmed by 4 bases and V by 0 bases; bases with no gene match: 3. The CDR3 length is 15 residues. CDR1 LNHDA and CDR2 SQIVND come from the germline V gene (reference sequence). Written as DNA, the CDR3 is TGTGCCAGTAGTATAGAAGGGACAGGGCCCACTGAAGCTTTCTTT. Amino acid sequence: CASSIEGTGPTEAFF.

V is TRBV2 and J is TRBJ1-2, with D tentatively TRBD1 (6 bases). V dropped 3 bases and J dropped 0 bases, with 11 bases sitting between them. The CDR3 is 15 amino acids. CDR1 is SNHLY, CDR2 FYNNEI, per germline. The CDR3 DNA follows: TGTGCCAGCAGTGAGGGGACAACTCCTAACTATGGCTACACCTTC. Its translation: CASSEGTTPNYGYTF.

The chain carries TRBV4-1 and TRBJ2-3; the D gene is possibly TRBD2 (7 bases). The length of the CDR3 is 19 residues. Germline CDR1 is MGHRA and CDR2 is YSYEKL. Trimming pared 1 base from V and 0 bases from J, leaving 20 bases between. CDR3 in amino acids: CASSQVGLGGAGSTDTQYF. As DNA, the CDR3 is TGCGCCAGCAGCCAAGTTGGGCTTGGGGGGGCAGGTAGCACAGATACGCAGTATTTT.

V and J are TRBV10-3 and TRBJ2-6, with 8 bases identical to TRBD2. This CDR3 spans 18 amino acids. V was clipped by 3 bases and J by 2 bases; unmatched bases: 9. Germline lookup yields CDR1 ENHRY and CDR2 SYGVKD. This chain's CDR3 is CAISEREGRLAGANVLTF. In DNA, the CDR3 is TGTGCCATCAGTGAACGGGAGGGCCGGTTAGCTGGGGCCAACGTCCTGACTTTC.

The chain uses TRBV10-3 and TRBJ2-7, with D perhaps matching TRBD1 or TRBD2 (5 bases each). Trimming left V 9 bases short and J 2 bases short, with 17 bases between. The length of the CDR3 is 14 residues. Germline CDR1 is ENHRY and CDR2 is SYGVKD. CDR3 nucleotides: TGTGCCATAAGCGACAGTTTGGGGGCCTACGAGCAGTACGTC. Translated, it gives CAISDSLGAYEQYV.

V usage is TRBV19 and J usage is TRBJ2-5; D may be TRBD2 (5 bases). Trimming shortened V by 6 bases and J by 5 bases, and 13 bases separated the two germline ends. CDR3 length equals 13 residues. The germline gives CDR1 LNHDA, CDR2 SQIVND (reference sequence). The CDR3 is CASSMGVRETQYF. In DNA, the CDR3 is TGTGCCAGTAGCATGGGAGTCCGGGAGACCCAGTACTTC.

The chain links TRBV6-5 to TRBJ2-7; 7 bases fit TRBD1. This CDR3 region has 13 residues. V was clipped by 8 bases and J by 2 bases; unmatched bases: 6. Germline CDR1 and CDR2: MNHEY and SVGAGI. The CDR3 nucleotides read TGTGCCAGCCAACGACAGGGTACCTACGAGCAGTACGTC. This gives the protein CASQRQGTYEQYV.

The V and J genes are TRBV7-9 and TRBJ2-5, with D possibly being TRBD1 (6 bases). The germline V gene encodes CDR1 SEHNR and CDR2 FQNEAQ (reference sequence). The CDR3 runs to 15 residues. The V end was cut by 3 bases, the J end by 1 base, with 12 bases between. This CDR3 reads CASSLPLTGQETQYF. CDR3 bases: TGTGCCAGCAGCTTGCCGTTGACAGGCCAAGAGACCCAGTACTTC.

The J gene is TRBJ1-3, the V gene TRBV21-1; the table's D call of TRBD1 was not tested on the DNA. TRBV21-1 represents a pseudogene. The CDR3 is 14 residues long. In DNA, the CDR3 is TGTGCCAGACGACAGGGGGCGTCTGGAAACACCATATATTTT. It encodes CARRQGASGNTIYF.

The CDR3 spells CASRGWRGRETQYF. CDR3 DNA: TGTGCCAGCAGGGGCTGGCGTGGGAGGGAGACCCAGTACTTC. The chain carries TRBV6-1 and TRBJ2-5; perhaps TRBD2 as D (6 bases). In germline, CDR1 is MNHNS, CDR2 SASEGT. The V gene lost 6 bases and the J gene lost 5 bases, with 16 bases spanning the gap. The CDR3 has 14 amino acids.

Concerning this clone itself: This CDR3 is also generated by other DNA sequences in the sample. The rearrangement uses TRBV5-1 and TRBJ2-3; 10 nucleotides match TRBD2. The CDR3 consists of 15 residues. The V gene end was trimmed by 4 bases and the J gene end by 1 base; junction bases not matched to a gene: 3. CDR1 SGHRS and CDR2 YFSETQ come from the germline V gene. The CDR3 spells CASSTGTSGTDTQYF. The CDR3 DNA sequence: TGCGCCAGCAGCACCGGGACTAGCGGCACAGATACGCAGTATTTT. Complete variable domain (other parts from reference TRBV5-1 and TRBJ2-3): KAGVTQTPRYLIKTRGQQVTLSCSPISGHRSVSWYQQTPGQGLQFLFEYFSETQRNKGNFPGRFSGRQFSNSRSEMNVSTLELGDSALYLCASSTGTSGTDTQYFGPGTRLTVL.

The gene calls are TRBV6-5 and TRBJ2-1; D is unclear. CDR3 length equals 14 residues. V lost 0 bases and J 15 bases, leaving 18 bases between the germline ends. Looked up from germline, CDR1 is MNHEY and CDR2 is SVGAGI. The CDR3 sequence is CASSYSVEAEGWFF. The CDR3 DNA reads as TGTGCCAGCAGTTACTCTGTTGAGGCTGAAGGTTGGTTCTTC.

V is TRBV7-2 and J is TRBJ2-1, with a possible D match to TRBD2 (6 bases). The germline CDR1 and CDR2 sequences are SGHTA and FQGNSA. The CDR3 runs 14 residues. Trimming took 4 bases from V and 6 from J, leaving 13 bases between them. DNA for the CDR3: TGTGCCAGCAGCTGGGGAGGCGGTAGCAATGAGCAGTTCTTC. Protein sequence: CASSWGGGSNEQFF.